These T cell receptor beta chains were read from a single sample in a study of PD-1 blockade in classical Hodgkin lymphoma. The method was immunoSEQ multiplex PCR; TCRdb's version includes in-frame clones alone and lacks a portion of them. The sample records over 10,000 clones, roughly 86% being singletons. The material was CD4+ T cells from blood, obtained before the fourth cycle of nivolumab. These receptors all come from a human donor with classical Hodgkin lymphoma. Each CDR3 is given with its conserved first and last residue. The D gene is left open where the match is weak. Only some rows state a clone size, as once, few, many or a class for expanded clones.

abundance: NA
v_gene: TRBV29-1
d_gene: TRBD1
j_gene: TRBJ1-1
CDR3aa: CSVASPGQGGAEAFF
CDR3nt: TGCAGCGTTGCCAGCCCCGGACAGGGGGGCGCTGAAGCTTTCTTT

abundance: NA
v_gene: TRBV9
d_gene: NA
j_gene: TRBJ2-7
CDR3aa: CASSVEATGTIGQYF
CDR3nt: TGTGCCAGCAGCGTAGAGGCAACCGGGACAATCGGCCAGTACTTC

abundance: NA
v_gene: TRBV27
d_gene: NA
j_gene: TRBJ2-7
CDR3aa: CASKRLGADEQYF
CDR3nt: TGTGCCAGCAAGAGACTAGGGGCAGACGAGCAGTACTTC

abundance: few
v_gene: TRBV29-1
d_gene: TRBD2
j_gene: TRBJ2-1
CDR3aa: CSSRGTSGSDEQFF
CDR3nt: TGCAGCTCCCGGGGGACTAGCGGGAGCGATGAGCAGTTCTTC

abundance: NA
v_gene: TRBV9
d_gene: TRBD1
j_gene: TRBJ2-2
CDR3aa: CASSVASGQGFFKGDTGELFF
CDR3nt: TGTGCCAGCAGCGTAGCCTCCGGACAGGGGTTCTTCAAGGGCGACACCGGGGAGCTGTTTTTT

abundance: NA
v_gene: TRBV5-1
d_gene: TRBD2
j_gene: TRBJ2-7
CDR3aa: CASSLGLAGTVGQYF
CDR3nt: TGCGCCAGCAGCTTGGGACTAGCGGGAACGGTGGGGCAGTACTTC

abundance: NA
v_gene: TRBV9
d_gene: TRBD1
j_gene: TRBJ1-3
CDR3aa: CASSVRGDRAGNTIYF
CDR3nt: TGTGCCAGCAGCGTAAGAGGGGACAGGGCTGGAAACACCATATATTTT

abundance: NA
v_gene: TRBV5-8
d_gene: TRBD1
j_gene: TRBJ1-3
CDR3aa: CASSSGQGRISGNTIYF
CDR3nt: TGTGCCAGCAGCTCGGGACAGGGCCGAATCTCTGGAAACACCATATATTTT

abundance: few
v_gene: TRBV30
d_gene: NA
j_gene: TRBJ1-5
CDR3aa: CAWSRQFDQPQHF
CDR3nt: TGTGCCTGGAGTAGACAGTTTGATCAGCCCCAGCATTTT

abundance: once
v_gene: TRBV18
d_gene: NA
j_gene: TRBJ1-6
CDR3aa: CASSPQSSNSPLHF
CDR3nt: TGTGCCAGCTCACCACAGAGTTCTAATTCACCCCTCCACTTT

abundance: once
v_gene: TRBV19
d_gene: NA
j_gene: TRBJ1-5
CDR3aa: CASRVQGVSNQPQHF
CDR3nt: TGTGCCAGTAGGGTACAGGGTGTGAGCAATCAGCCCCAGCATTTT

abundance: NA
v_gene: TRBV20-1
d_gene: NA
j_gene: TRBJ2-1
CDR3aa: CSARHYNEQFF
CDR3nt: TGCAGTGCGAGGCACTACAATGAGCAGTTCTTC

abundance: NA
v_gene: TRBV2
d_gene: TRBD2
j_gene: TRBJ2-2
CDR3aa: CASSELAGAGELFF
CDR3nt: TGTGCCAGCAGTGAACTAGCGGGAGCCGGGGAGCTGTTTTTT

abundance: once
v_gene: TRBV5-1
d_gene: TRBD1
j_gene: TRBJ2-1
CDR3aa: CASSWVTGGDEQFF
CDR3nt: TGCGCCAGCAGCTGGGTAACAGGGGGCGATGAGCAGTTCTTC

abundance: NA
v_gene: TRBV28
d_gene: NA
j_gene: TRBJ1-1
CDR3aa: CASTTGGSGATEAFF
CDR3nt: TGTGCCAGCACTACTGGAGGGTCGGGGGCCACTGAAGCTTTCTTT

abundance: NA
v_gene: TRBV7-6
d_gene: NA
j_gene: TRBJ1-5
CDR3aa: CASSLGAGQPQHF
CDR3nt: TGTGCCAGCAGCTTAGGGGCCGGTCAGCCCCAGCATTTT

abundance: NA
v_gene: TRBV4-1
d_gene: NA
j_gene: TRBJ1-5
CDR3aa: CASSQVAKGASNQPQHF
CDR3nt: TGCGCCAGCAGCCAAGTAGCGAAAGGGGCAAGCAATCAGCCCCAGCATTTT

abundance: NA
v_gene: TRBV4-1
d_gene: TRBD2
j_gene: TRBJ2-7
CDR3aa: CASSPTSDYEQYF
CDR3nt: TGCGCCAGCAGCCCGACTAGCGACTACGAGCAGTACTTC

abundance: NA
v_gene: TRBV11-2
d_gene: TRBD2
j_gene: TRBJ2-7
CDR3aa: CASSLVGRRGTLMDEQYF
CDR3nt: TGTGCCAGCAGCTTAGTAGGTCGGCGGGGGACCCTTATGGACGAGCAGTACTTC

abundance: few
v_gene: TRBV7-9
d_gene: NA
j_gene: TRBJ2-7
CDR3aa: CASSFGASSYEQYF
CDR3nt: TGTGCCAGCAGCTTTGGGGCGAGCTCCTACGAGCAGTACTTC

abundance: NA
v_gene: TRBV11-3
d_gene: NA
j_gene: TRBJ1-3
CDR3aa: CASSLVAGNTIYF
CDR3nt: TGTGCCAGCAGCTTAGTTGCCGGAAACACCATATATTTT

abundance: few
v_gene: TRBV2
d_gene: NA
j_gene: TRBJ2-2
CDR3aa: CASSETGRGGELFF
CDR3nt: TGTGCCAGCAGTGAAACGGGTAGGGGCGGGGAGCTGTTTTTT

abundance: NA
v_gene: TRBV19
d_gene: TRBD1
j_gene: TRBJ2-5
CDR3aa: CASSIAGTGLGETQYF
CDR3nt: TGTGCCAGTAGTATAGCCGGGACAGGGCTCGGAGAGACCCAGTACTTC

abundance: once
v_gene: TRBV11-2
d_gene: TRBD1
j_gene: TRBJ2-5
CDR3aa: CASSPGTGTATETQYF
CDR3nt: TGTGCCAGCAGCCCCGGAACCGGGACAGCGACAGAGACCCAGTACTTC

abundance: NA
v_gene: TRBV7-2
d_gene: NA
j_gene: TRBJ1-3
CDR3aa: CASSPQDRASGNTIYF
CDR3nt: TGTGCCAGCAGCCCCCAAGATAGGGCCTCTGGAAACACCATATATTTT

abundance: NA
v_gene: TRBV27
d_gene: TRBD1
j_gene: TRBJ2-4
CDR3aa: CASSPLGTGPKNIQYF
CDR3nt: TGTGCCAGCAGTCCACTTGGGACAGGGCCAAAAAACATTCAGTACTTC

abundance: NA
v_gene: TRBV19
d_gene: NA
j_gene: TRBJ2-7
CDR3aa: CASSPGGYEQYF
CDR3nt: TGTGCCAGTAGTCCCGGGGGCTACGAGCAGTACTTC

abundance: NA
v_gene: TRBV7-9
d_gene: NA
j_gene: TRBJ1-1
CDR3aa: CASSFGGGTEAFF
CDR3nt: TGTGCCAGCAGCTTCGGGGGAGGCACTGAAGCTTTCTTT

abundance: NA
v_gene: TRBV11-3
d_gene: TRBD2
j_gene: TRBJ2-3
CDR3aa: CASSRTGLITDTQYF
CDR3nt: TGTGCCAGCAGTCGAACGGGACTAATCACAGATACGCAGTATTTT

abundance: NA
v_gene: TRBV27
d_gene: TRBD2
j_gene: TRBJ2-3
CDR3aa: CASSSYGASGRADTQYF
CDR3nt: TGTGCCAGCAGTTCCTACGGGGCTAGCGGGAGGGCAGATACGCAGTATTTT

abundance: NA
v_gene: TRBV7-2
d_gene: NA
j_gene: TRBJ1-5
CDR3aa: CASSLGNQPQHF
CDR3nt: TGTGCCAGCAGCTTAGGCAATCAGCCCCAGCATTTT

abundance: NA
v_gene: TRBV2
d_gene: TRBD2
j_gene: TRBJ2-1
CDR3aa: CASSVQLANHEQFF
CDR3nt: TGTGCCAGCAGTGTACAACTAGCGAACCATGAGCAGTTCTTC

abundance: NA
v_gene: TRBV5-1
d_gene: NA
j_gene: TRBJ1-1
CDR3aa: CASSLDPNTEAFF
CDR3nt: TGCGCCAGCAGCTTGGATCCGAACACTGAAGCTTTCTTT

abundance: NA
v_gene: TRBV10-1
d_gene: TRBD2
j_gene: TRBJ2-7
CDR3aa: CASSAGLAGYEQYF
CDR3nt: TGCGCCAGCAGTGCGGGACTAGCAGGCTACGAGCAGTACTTC

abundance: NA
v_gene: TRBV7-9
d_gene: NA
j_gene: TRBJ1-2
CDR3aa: CASSPRNREGYTF
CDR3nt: TGTGCCAGCAGCCCCCGGAACAGGGAGGGCTACACCTTC

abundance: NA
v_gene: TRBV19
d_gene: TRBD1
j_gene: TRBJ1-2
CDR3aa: CASIGQGARMVYGYTF
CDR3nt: TGTGCCAGTATCGGACAGGGGGCGCGGATGGTCTATGGCTACACCTTC

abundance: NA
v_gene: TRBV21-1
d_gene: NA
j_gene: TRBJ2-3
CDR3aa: CATTSCITDTQYF
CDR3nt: TGTGCCACTACAAGTTGCATTACAGATACGCAGTATTTT

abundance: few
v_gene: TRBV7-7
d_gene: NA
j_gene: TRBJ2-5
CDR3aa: CASSPSGTEETQYF
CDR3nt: TGTGCCAGCAGCCCTTCCGGGACTGAAGAGACCCAGTACTTC

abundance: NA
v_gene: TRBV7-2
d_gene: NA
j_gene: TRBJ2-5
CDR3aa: CASSNIRETQYF
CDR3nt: TGTGCCAGCTCTAATATCCGGGAAACCCAGTACTTC

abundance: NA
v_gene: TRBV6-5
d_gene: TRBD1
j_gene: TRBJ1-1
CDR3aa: CASSYWDRGNTEAFF
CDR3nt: TGTGCCAGCAGTTACTGGGACAGGGGGAACACTGAAGCTTTCTTT

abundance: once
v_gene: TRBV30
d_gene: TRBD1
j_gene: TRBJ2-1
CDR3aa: CAWSQPTGTYNEQFF
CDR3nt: TGTGCCTGGAGTCAGCCGACAGGGACCTACAATGAGCAGTTCTTC

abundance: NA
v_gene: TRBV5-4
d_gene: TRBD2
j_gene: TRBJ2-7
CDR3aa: CASREGLAGQYEQYF
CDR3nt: TGTGCCAGCAGGGAGGGACTAGCGGGACAATACGAGCAGTACTTC